The 8 T cell receptor beta chains reported below all come from one sample, sequenced in a study of glioma-infiltrating T cells. Using RNA template, CDR3s of TCR alpha and beta were amplified with iRepertoire arm-PCR. MiXCR was run by TCRdb on the multiplex PCR reads, yielding one entry per CDR3 protein. The repertoire holds about 190,000 distinct CDR3 sequences, with about 32% as singletons. Input material: glioma tissue, nonneoplastic brain tissue, or PBMCs (not recorded which). These receptor sequences come from a human donor with low-grade glioma or glioblastoma, undergoing nonglioma brain surgery, or in good health (not recorded which).

This clonotype was detected only once. The CDR3 region is CASSFPGTLANYGYTF. DNA of the CDR3: TGTGCCAGCAGCTTTCCCGGGACTTTAGCTAACTATGGCTACACCTTC. The J gene is TRBJ1-2, the V gene TRBV13, with TRBD1 as a possible D gene (5 bases). This CDR3 has 16 amino acids. The V gene lost 3 bases and the J gene lost 0 bases, with 14 bases spanning the gap. Looked up from germline, CDR1 is PRHDT and CDR2 is FYEKMQ (reference sequence). Combining the CDR3 with reference TRBV13 and TRBJ1-2 gives the whole variable domain AAGVIQSPRHLIKEKRETATLKCYPIPRHDTVYWYQQGPGQDPQFLISFYEKMQSDKGSIPDRFSAQQFSDYHSELNMSSLELGDSALYFCASSFPGTLANYGYTFGSGTRLTVV.

At least ten counts were recorded for this clonotype. V gene TRBV28 combines with J gene TRBJ2-7; 13 positions agree with TRBD2. The length of the CDR3 is 15 residues. After removal of 8 bases from V and 4 bases from J, the junction contained 8 bases not matched to a gene. CDR1 and CDR2 (germline): MDHEN, SYDVKM. CDR3 in amino acids: CASLTSGRSGYEQYF. CDR3 nucleotides: TGTGCCAGCCTGACTAGCGGGAGGTCTGGGTACGAGCAGTACTTC.

With regard to this clonotype: At one of its ends the junction is not consistent with the germline gene, which may arise from a read error. The chain combines TRBV6-1 with TRBJ2-7; 7 bases agree with TRBD2. Germline assignment: CDR1 MNHNS and CDR2 SASEGT. The CDR3 loop spans 15 amino acids. CDR3 nucleotides: TGTGGCAGCAGTCTCCGACTAGAGGGAGGGTACGAGCAGTACTTC. Protein: CGSSLRLEGGYEQYF.

The chain combines TRBV6-5 with TRBJ1-6; D may be TRBD1 (5 bases). Deletions cut 9 bases from V and 5 bases from J, with 11 bases between. The CDR3 sequence is 13 residues long. The germline V gene has CDR1 MNHEY and CDR2 SVGAGI. The CDR3 nucleotides are TGTGCCAGAAGCGACAGTCATAATTCACCCCTCCACTTT. It specifies CARSDSHNSPLHF.

With respect to this clonotype: Being one base from a much bigger clone, this may be a read error. The chain uses TRBV5-8 and TRBJ2-1; TRBD1 is a possible D gene (6 bases). V was clipped by 4 bases and J by 2 bases, with 13 bases between them. The CDR3 loop spans 15 amino acids. Germline lookup yields CDR1 SGHTS and CDR2 YDEGEE. CDR3 bases: TGTGCCAGCAGCGAAGCAGGGGTGCCCTACAATGAGCAGTTCTTC. The encoded protein is CASSEAGVPYNEQFF.

Notes on this clonotype: This sequence may be a read error, since a much larger clone differs from it by one base. This chain uses TRBV7-2 with TRBJ2-7; no definite D call. The CDR3 loop spans 15 amino acids. Trimming took off 2 bases at V and 2 bases at J, with 13 bases between the two ends. Germline CDR1 reads SGHTA; CDR2 reads FQGNSA. The CDR3 region has the DNA TGTGCCAGCAGCTTACTGGCATGGGCTACCTACGAGCAGTACTTC. Amino acids: CASSLLAWATYEQYF.

As regards this clonotype: This clone may be a read error of a much larger clone one base away. The V and J genes are TRBV4-3 and TRBJ2-3, with TRBD2 matching 9 bases. There are 18 residues in the CDR3. V lost 2 bases and J lost 1; bases outside the gene matches: 10. In germline, CDR1 is LGHNA, CDR2 YSLEER. CDR3 in DNA: TGCGCCAGCAGCCAAACCCGGGGGATAGCGGGAGGCACAGATACGCAGTATTTT. Amino acid sequence: CASSQTRGIAGGTDTQYF.

This sequence joins TRBV29-1 and TRBJ2-5; no clear D gene. Trimming stripped 2 bases from V and 2 bases from J, with 18 bases between. The CDR3 extends over 16 amino acids. Germline assignment: CDR1 SQVTM and CDR2 ANQGSEA. CDR3 coding DNA: TGCAGCGTTGAAAAGACTGTGGTGGGCAGTCAAGAGACCCAGTACTTC. Amino acids: CSVEKTVVGSQETQYF.